This T cell receptor beta chain emerged from a study of read filtering for tumor transcriptome and immune sequencing. Study details: The cohort had some 16 men and 14 women aged roughly 45 to 90, mean about 70 years. R-ISS stage counts were roughly 8 for I, about 15 for II, about seven for III. Whole-study results and caveats: Dropping single-read clonotypes raised IR-seq and RNA-seq shared-clonotype correlation.

The CDR3 is 16 amino acids. Looked up from germline, CDR1 is LGHDT and CDR2 is YNNKEL (reference sequence). V gave up 1 base and J gave up 0 bases; unmatched junction bases: 2. This clonotype has ten or more counts. Its matching antigen is unknown. Molecular barcoded adaptors covering alpha/delta and beta/gamma chains were used on approximately 400 ng RNA. TCRdb ran MiXCR on the reads and lists one entry per CDR3 protein. The sample consists of about 58,000 distinct CDR3 sequences, more than 9% of them appearing once. This chain links TRBV3-1 with TRBJ2-2; 7 nucleotides agree with TRBD2. The TCR comes from a donor aged 40 or older with multiple myeloma. Sequenced material: a population of CD138-negative cells sorted from bone marrow. CDR3 region: CASSQGLAANTGELFF. The DNA for the CDR3 is TGTGCCAGCAGCCAAGGGCTAGCGGCGAACACCGGGGAGCTGTTTTTT.